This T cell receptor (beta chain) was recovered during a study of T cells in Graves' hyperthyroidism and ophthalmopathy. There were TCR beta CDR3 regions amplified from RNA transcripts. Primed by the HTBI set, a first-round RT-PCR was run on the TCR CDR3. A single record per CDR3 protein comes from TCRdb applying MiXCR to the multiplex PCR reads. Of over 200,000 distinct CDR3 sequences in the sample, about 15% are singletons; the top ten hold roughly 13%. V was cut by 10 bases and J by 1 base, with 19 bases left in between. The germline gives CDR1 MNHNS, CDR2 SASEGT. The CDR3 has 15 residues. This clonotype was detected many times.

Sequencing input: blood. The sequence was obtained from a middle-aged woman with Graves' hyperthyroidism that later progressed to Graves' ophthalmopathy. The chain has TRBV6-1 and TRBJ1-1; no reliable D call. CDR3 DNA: TGTGCCACTTCCCGGCCCGGGAGCTCGAACACTGAAGCTTTCTTT. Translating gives CATSRPGSSNTEAFF.